The T cell receptor (beta chain) under discussion was sequenced for a study of T cell responses to AZD1222 COVID-19 vaccine. This CDR3 is built from 15 residues. Trimming cost V 6 bases and J 4 bases, with 16 bases left between them. The germline V gene encodes CDR1 LNHDA and CDR2 SQIVND (reference sequence). This clone came up a few times. Researchers grouped second doses given at about 4 or about 12 weeks into one pool. Only in-frame clones appear in the TCRdb table, and some are missing; sequencing was by immunoSEQ multiplex PCR. This table holds 70,000 to 95,000 clones, about 86% found once. V is TRBV19 and J is TRBJ1-5; a weak D match, TRBD1 (6 bases). The source of this sequence is an adult who received the AZD1222 COVID-19 vaccine. Sequencing was performed on peripheral blood, taken 28 days after the second AZD1222 dose. CDR3 in DNA: TGTGCCAGTAGCAGAGAGGACAGTAGAAATCAGCCCCAGCATTTT. It codes for CASSREDSRNQPQHF.